The 28 T cell receptor beta chains below all came from one sample that was sequenced in a study of naive and memory T cell subsets. Ligated cDNA underwent four rounds of PCR with nested alpha and beta constant region primers and SP2. TCRdb reprocessed the UMI-ligation and nested PCR reads with MiXCR, giving one entry per CDR3 protein. The data show 25,000 to 30,000 distinct CDR3 sequences, with 5% to 5.5% seen just once and under 8% held by the top ten. A UMI-containing oligonucleotide was joined by 3' ligation to the TCR cDNA template. Material: blood. These receptors were collected from an adult in good health.

At least ten counts were recorded for this clonotype. The V gene is TRBV12-3 or TRBV12-4, the J gene TRBJ2-1; TRBD2 aligns across 7 bases. The trim removed 10 bases at V and 2 bases at J, leaving 11 bases unmatched. The CDR3 sequence is 15 residues long. The CDR3 is CATTKAGTTYNEQFF. CDR3 nucleotide sequence: TGTGCCACCACTAAAGCCGGGACTACCTACAATGAGCAGTTCTTC.

The sample holds many counts of this clonotype. V usage is TRBV6-5 and J usage is TRBJ1-1, with TRBD1 as a possible D gene (6 bases). The V gene lost 7 bases and the J gene lost 0 bases, with 12 bases spanning the gap. Germline values: CDR1 MNHEY, CDR2 SVGAGI. There are 14 residues in the CDR3. Here the CDR3 reads CASKRQEMNTEAFF. The CDR3 nucleotides are TGTGCCAGCAAGCGACAGGAGATGAACACTGAAGCTTTCTTT.

About this clonotype: Given a much more abundant clone one base away, this may be a read error. J is TRBJ1-1 and V is TRBV6-1; TRBD1 is a possible D gene (5 bases). CDR3 length equals 15 residues. Germline CDR1 is MNHNS and CDR2 is SASEGT. V lost 0 bases and J 1 base, leaving 9 bases between the germline ends. CDR3 nucleotides: TGTGCCAGCAGTGAAGCAGACAGCTGGAACACTGAAGCTTTCTTT. This translates into CASSEADSWNTEAFF.

This clonotype was picked up many times. The gene calls are TRBV5-5 and TRBJ1-1; D gene unclear. V lost 2 bases and J 1 base, leaving 9 bases between the germline ends. The CDR3 is 14 residues long. The V gene's germline CDR1 is SGHKS and CDR2 YYEKEE (reference sequence). DNA for the CDR3: TGTGCCAGCAGCTTATATCATACGAACACTGAAGCTTTCTTT. Translating it yields CASSLYHTNTEAFF. The complete variable domain, with remaining parts taken from reference TRBV5-5 and TRBJ1-1, reads DAGVTQSPTHLIKTRGQQVTLRCSPISGHKSVSWYQQVLGQGPQFIFQYYEKEERGRGNFPDRFSARQFPNYSSELNVNALLLGDSALYLCASSLYHTNTEAFFGQGTRLTVV.

The table lists this clonotype with many counts. This rearrangement joins TRBV7-2 to TRBJ2-7, with D unresolved. Trimming cost V 1 base and J 3 bases, with 4 bases left between them. Germline assignment: CDR1 SGHTA and CDR2 FQGNSA. CDR3 length: 12 residues. Here the CDR3 reads CASSLDFYEQYF. As DNA, the CDR3 is TGTGCCAGCAGCTTAGATTTCTACGAGCAGTACTTC.

This clonotype was seen ten or more times. The chain combines TRBV6-2 or TRBV6-3 with TRBJ2-1, with 13 nucleotides matching TRBD2. CDR1 is MNHEY and CDR2 is SVGEGT in the germline V gene. The CDR3 runs 13 residues. J was trimmed by 10 bases and V by 7 bases; bases with no gene match: 4. CDR3 bases: TGTGCCAGCACCGGACTAGCGGGAGTCGAGCAGTTCTTC. It codes for CASTGLAGVEQFF.

This clonotype was observed at least ten times. This chain joins TRBV6-5 and TRBJ2-7; D call uncertain. The V gene lost 2 bases and the J gene lost 4 bases, with 9 bases spanning the gap. The CDR3 is 13 amino acids. Germline assignment: CDR1 MNHEY and CDR2 SVGAGI. The CDR3 loop reads CASSYPGLYEQYF. The CDR3 bases are TGTGCCAGCAGTTACCCCGGGTTATACGAGCAGTACTTC.

This clonotype was seen only a few times. The chain is built from TRBV20-1 and TRBJ2-5, with 10 bases matching TRBD1. The germline CDR1 and CDR2 sequences are DFQATT and SNEGSKA (reference sequence). J lost 2 bases, V lost 5 bases, and 8 bases had no gene match. CDR3 size: 15 residues. DNA for the CDR3: TGCAGTGCTCAGCCACCGGGACAGGGGCAAGAGACCCAGTACTTC. Translated: CSAQPPGQGQETQYF.

There are many counts of this clonotype. The chain's CDR3 is CSARDPQQGGTGELFF. The CDR3 DNA is TGCAGTGCTAGAGATCCTCAGCAGGGAGGCACCGGGGAGCTGTTTTTT. The chain employs TRBV20-1 and TRBJ2-2; TRBD2 might be the D (6 bases). Germline CDR1 reads DFQATT; CDR2 reads SNEGSKA (reference sequence). The length of the CDR3 is 16 residues. Trimming removed 0 bases from V and 4 bases from J, with 15 bases in between.

This clonotype was detected a few times. This chain links TRBV29-1 with TRBJ2-3; 8 bases fit TRBD2. The V and J ends lost 6 bases and 4 bases, in that order; junction bases with no gene match: 12. Germline values: CDR1 SQVTM, CDR2 ANQGSEA. This CDR3 region has 15 residues. The CDR3 DNA sequence: TGCAGCGTCCCGGGAGCGGGAGTGGCGGCAGATACGCAGTATTTT. It encodes CSVPGAGVAADTQYF.

This chain uses TRBV3-1 with TRBJ2-5, with D unclear. Germline assignment: CDR1 LGHDT and CDR2 YNNKEL (reference sequence). Trimming removed 2 bases from V and 0 bases from J, with 10 bases in between. CDR3 length equals 15 residues. In DNA form, the CDR3 reads TGTGCCAGCAGCCAAAACCCGCAGTACCAAGAGACCCAGTACTTC. As protein: CASSQNPQYQETQYF.

This clonotype has at least ten counts. This sequence joins TRBV24-1 and TRBJ1-1; perhaps TRBD1 as D (5 bases). Germline lookup yields CDR1 KGHDR and CDR2 SFDVKD. The CDR3 totals 13 residues. V shed 10 bases and J shed 1 base, with 12 bases lying between them. This CDR3 is CATKGTGNTEAFF. CDR3 nucleotides: TGTGCCACAAAGGGGACGGGGAACACTGAAGCTTTCTTT.

At least ten counts were recorded for this clonotype. The V gene is TRBV12-3 or TRBV12-4, the J gene TRBJ1-1, with D unclear. V shed 7 bases and J shed 4 bases, with 22 bases lying between them. This CDR3 region has 16 residues. CDR3 sequence (DNA): TGTGCCAGCACCAAGGAGGGCACCCGGATGGGCACTGAAGCTTTCTTT. This sequence encodes CASTKEGTRMGTEAFF.

V and J are TRBV7-2 and TRBJ2-7, with 13 bases matching TRBD2. The CDR3 is 18 amino acids. The trim removed 2 bases at V and 4 bases at J, leaving 11 bases unmatched. CDR1 SGHTA and CDR2 FQGNSA come from the germline V gene. The CDR3 sequence is CASSLQPGLAGSSYEQYF. The CDR3 nucleotides are TGTGCCAGCAGCTTACAACCGGGACTAGCGGGAAGTTCATACGAGCAGTACTTC.

This clonotype was found many times. This sequence joins TRBV6-6 and TRBJ1-1; D is possibly TRBD1 (5 bases). Germline V lookup: CDR1 MNHNY, CDR2 SVGAGI (reference sequence). Trimming shortened V by 0 bases and J by 0 bases, and 17 bases separated the two germline ends. This CDR3 is 18 amino acids long. CDR3 region: CASSYSRRLRGMNTEAFF. The CDR3 bases are TGTGCCAGCAGTTACTCGAGGAGGTTACGGGGGATGAACACTGAAGCTTTCTTT.

The sample holds many counts of this clonotype. The CDR3 sequence is CATSRDRTEYQETQYF. CDR3 nucleotides: TGTGCCACCAGCAGAGATCGAACAGAGTACCAAGAGACCCAGTACTTC. The gene calls are TRBV15 and TRBJ2-5; the D is unclear. CDR3 length: 16 amino acids. Deletions cut 0 bases from V and 0 bases from J, with 11 bases between. Germline CDR1 reads LNHNV; CDR2 reads YYDKDF (reference sequence).

In its sample, this clonotype ranks as medium-sized. The chain carries TRBV4-3 and TRBJ2-1; D is ambiguous. This CDR3 has 13 residues. CDR1 is LGHNA and CDR2 is YSLEER in the germline V gene. Deletions cut 0 bases from V and 5 bases from J, with 5 bases between. The CDR3 DNA reads TGCGCCAGCAGCCAAGATCTGGACAATGAGCAGTTCTTC. Translated: CASSQDLDNEQFF.

This chain connects TRBV6-2 or TRBV6-3 to TRBJ2-5; 8 nucleotides line up with TRBD2. The CDR3 is made up of 14 amino acids. The germline V gene encodes CDR1 MNHEY and CDR2 SVGEGT. V dropped 2 bases and J dropped 1; count of bases not matched to a gene: 0. DNA of the CDR3: TGTGCCAGCAGTTACAGCGGGGGCCAAGAGACCCAGTACTTC. Protein: CASSYSGGQETQYF.

This clonotype has ten or more counts. The chain links TRBV7-9 to TRBJ2-7; maybe TRBD2 (6 bases). The V end lost 3 bases, the J end lost 6 bases, and 15 bases lay between the germline ends. The CDR3 contains 14 residues. The V gene's germline CDR1 is SEHNR and CDR2 FQNEAQ (reference sequence). CDR3 coding DNA: TGTGCCAGCAGCTTTGCCGAGGGCGGGGCCGAGCAGTACTTC. Amino acid sequence: CASSFAEGGAEQYF.

This clonotype was counted many times. In DNA form, the CDR3 reads TGTGCCAGCAGTTACAAGGGGTTAGGCTACACCTTC. It is translated as CASSYKGLGYTF. This chain links TRBV6-5 with TRBJ1-2; perhaps TRBD1 as D (5 bases). The V gene's germline CDR1 is MNHEY and CDR2 SVGAGI. V dropped 2 bases and J dropped 8 bases, with 9 bases sitting between them. This CDR3 comprises 12 residues.

This clonotype was recorded a few times. V and J are TRBV2 and TRBJ1-2, with D hard to call. The CDR3 is 13 residues long. Germline CDR1 and CDR2: SNHLY and FYNNEI. The V end was cut by 1 base, the J end by 3 bases, with 6 bases between. CDR3 sequence: CASSEGGYYGYTF. For the CDR3, the DNA is TGTGCCAGCAGTGAAGGAGGGTACTATGGCTACACCTTC.

Worth noting for this clonotype: Just one base apart from a much larger clone, this may be a read error. Here the CDR3 reads CTSSLGIVDQETQYF. The CDR3 DNA follows: TGTACCAGCAGCTTAGGGATAGTTGACCAAGAGACCCAGTACTTC. The chain has TRBV5-4 and TRBJ2-5; D not certain. The CDR3 contains 15 residues. CDR1 is SGHNT and CDR2 is YYREEE in the germline V gene (reference sequence).

This clonotype was counted many times. The chain carries TRBV28 and TRBJ2-2; D gene ambiguous. CDR3 length: 16 residues. From germline, CDR1 is MDHEN and CDR2 SYDVKM. Trimming cost V 10 bases and J 4 bases, with 22 bases left between them. In DNA form, the CDR3 reads TGTGCCACCCTTTCGGTGGTCGGAGTCGGCACCGGGGAGCTGTTTTTT. It specifies CATLSVVGVGTGELFF.

Worth noting for this clonotype: A much larger clone sits a single nucleotide away, making a read error possible. The chain combines TRBV5-1 with TRBJ2-7; 14 bases are a match to TRBD2. The CDR3 has 16 residues. With V trimmed by 4 bases and J by 5 bases, 8 bases remained unmatched. CDR1 and CDR2 from the germline V gene are SGHRS and YFSETQ. CDR3 amino acids: CASSPLTSGRVNEQYF. As DNA, the CDR3 is TGCGCCAGCAGCCCGCTGACTAGCGGGAGGGTCAACGAGCAGTACTTC.

In its sample, this clonotype was seen a few times. This chain uses TRBV28 with TRBJ2-3; 7 bases line up with TRBD1. V was clipped by 5 bases and J by 0 bases; unmatched bases: 5. The germline V gene has CDR1 MDHEN and CDR2 SYDVKM. The length of the CDR3 is 15 residues. The CDR3 reads CASSPGTESTDTQYF. In DNA form, the CDR3 reads TGTGCCAGCAGTCCCGGGACAGAGAGCACAGATACGCAGTATTTT.

A word on this clonotype: A clone one base away is much larger, so this may be a read error. This chain connects TRBV29-1 to TRBJ1-1, with TRBD1 as a possible D gene (5 bases). Germline CDR1 SQVTM, CDR2 ANQGSEA. With 2 bases removed from V and 5 bases from J, the gap between germline ends came to 15 bases. The CDR3 extends over 14 amino acids. CDR3 amino acids: CSVERRVCGTEAFF. In DNA, the CDR3 is TGCAGCGTTGAACGCAGGGTGTGCGGGACTGAAGCTTTCTTT.

A single count supports this clonotype. A junction end diverges from the germline sequence, so it may reflect a read error. The chain links TRBV5-6 to TRBJ2-1, with D possibly matching TRBD2 (5 bases). The CDR3 extends over 17 amino acids. Per the germline V gene, CDR1 is SGHDT and CDR2 is YYEEEE. Here the CDR3 DNA reads TGTGCCAGCAGCCTCCCCCCCGACTACAATACTTACAATGAGAAGTTCTTC. Translated: CASSLPPDYNTYNEKFF.

This clonotype was recorded many times. The rearrangement uses TRBV29-1 and TRBJ1-1; D unclear. This CDR3 is 12 amino acids long. Per germline, CDR1 SQVTM and CDR2 ANQGSEA. The V gene lost 5 bases and the J gene lost 4 bases, with 11 bases spanning the gap. The CDR3 sequence is CSVLGYSTEAFF. CDR3 in DNA: TGCAGCGTTCTTGGCTATAGCACTGAAGCTTTCTTT.